Shown below are 16 T cell receptor beta chains from a single sample sequenced in a study of cytotoxic CD8 clonotypes in ibrutinib-treated CLL. Repertoires were generated with immunoSEQ multiplex PCR, while TCRdb's copy carries only in-frame clones and drops some. The table lists over 130,000 clones, about 84% of them singletons. Source: PBMCs, taken after 36 months of ibrutinib treatment. These receptors came from a human donor with chronic lymphocytic leukemia.

V usage is TRBV28 and J usage is TRBJ2-2; D assignment may be TRBD1 or TRBD2 (5 bases each). From germline, CDR1 is MDHEN and CDR2 SYDVKM. V was clipped by 7 bases and J by 1 base, with 10 bases between them. The CDR3 has 14 amino acids. Here the CDR3 reads CASKGTMNTGELFF. For the CDR3, the DNA is TGTGCCAGCAAGGGGACCATGAACACCGGGGAGCTGTTTTTT.

This sequence joins TRBV14 and TRBJ2-1, with 12 bases identical to TRBD2. The V gene's germline CDR1 is SGHDN and CDR2 FVKESK. Losses at the gene ends were 1 base for V and 9 bases for J; bases not matched to a gene: 22. The CDR3 spans 21 residues. DNA of the CDR3: TGTGCCAGCAGCCAAGGACGCCTGACTAGCGGGAGCCGCGGGTGGTTGAGTGAGCAGTTCTTC. Its protein product is CASSQGRLTSGSRGWLSEQFF. The whole variable domain, remainder taken from reference TRBV14 and TRBJ2-1, is EAGVTQFPSHSVIEKGQTVTLRCDPISGHDNLYWYRRVMGKEIKFLLHFVKESKQDESGMPNNRFLAERTGGTYSTLKVQPAELEDSGVYFCASSQGRLTSGSRGWLSEQFFGPGTRLTVL.

J is TRBJ2-5 and V is TRBV10-3, with D perhaps TRBD1 (7 bases). The J call may be incorrect, as the DNA end agrees better with TRBJ2-7. Germline CDR1 ENHRY, CDR2 SYGVKD. CDR3 length: 13 amino acids. The CDR3 sequence is CAISQGGEYEQYF. The CDR3 DNA is TGTGCCATCAGCCAGGGGGGAGAATACGAGCAGTACTTC.

The V call is TRBV19, the J call TRBJ2-1; D gene unclear. The CDR3 contains 15 residues. Germline V CDR1 and CDR2: LNHDA, SQIVND (reference sequence). The germline V and J ends were trimmed by 5 bases and 0 bases, with 11 bases remaining between them. Here the CDR3 reads CASSGGVSSYNEQFF. CDR3 DNA: TGTGCCAGTAGTGGCGGAGTTAGCTCCTACAATGAGCAGTTCTTC.

This chain connects TRBV28 to TRBJ2-2; no clear D. V lost 3 bases, J lost 7 bases, and 3 bases lay in between. The CDR3 contains 11 residues. Germline lookup yields CDR1 MDHEN and CDR2 SYDVKM. CDR3 bases: TGTGCCAGCAGTTTCGTCGGGGAGCTGTTTTTT. It codes for CASSFVGELFF.

V is TRBV10-1 and J is TRBJ1-1; D gene uncertain. Germline V gene lookup returns CDR1 WNHNN and CDR2 SYGVQD (reference sequence). CDR3 size: 12 residues. V lost 4 bases and J lost 1, with 4 bases in between. The CDR3 nucleotides are TGCGCCAGCAGTGCTTCGAACACTGAAGCTTTCTTT. Amino acid sequence: CASSASNTEAFF.

This clone was recorded only once. This rearrangement joins TRBV28 to TRBJ2-6, with D unclear. Germline CDR1 reads MDHEN; CDR2 reads SYDVKM. V dropped 3 bases and J dropped 4 bases, with 7 bases sitting between them. The CDR3 runs 14 residues. The chain's CDR3 is CASSFSPGANVLTF. CDR3 nucleotides: TGTGCCAGCAGTTTTAGTCCCGGGGCCAACGTCCTGACTTTC. Filled out from reference TRBV28 and TRBJ2-6, the complete variable domain reads DVKVTQSSRYLVKRTGEKVFLECVQDMDHENMFWYRQDPGLGLRLIYFSYDVKMKEKGDIPEGYSVSREKKERFSLILESASTNQTSMYLCASSFSPGANVLTFGAGSRLTVL.

The V and J genes are TRBV7-9 and TRBJ1-1; TRBD1 is a possible D gene (5 bases). The CDR3 totals 16 residues. V was cut by 2 bases and J by 2 bases, with 15 bases left in between. The V gene's germline CDR1 is SEHNR and CDR2 FQNEAQ (reference sequence). In DNA form, the CDR3 reads TGTGCCAGCAGCTTATTTTCCTGGGGGAAAAACACTGAAGCTTTCTTT. It specifies CASSLFSWGKNTEAFF.

The J gene is TRBJ1-6, the V gene TRBV19; TRBD1 aligns across 7 bases. In germline, CDR1 is LNHDA, CDR2 SQIVND (reference sequence). The J segment lost 5 bases and the V segment lost 6 bases, leaving 4 bases of the junction unmatched. The CDR3 totals 14 residues. CDR3: CASSPDRDNSPLHF. The CDR3 DNA reads as TGTGCCAGTAGCCCTGACAGGGATAATTCACCCCTCCACTTT.

This chain uses TRBV5-6 with TRBJ2-7, with a weak D call TRBD1 (6 bases). V was trimmed by 3 bases and J by 0 bases, leaving 10 bases between them. CDR3 size: 14 residues. CDR1 is SGHDT, CDR2 YYEEEE, per germline. The CDR3 reads CASSWDMDSYEQYF. The CDR3 bases are TGTGCCAGCAGCTGGGACATGGACTCCTACGAGCAGTACTTC. Together with reference TRBV5-6 and TRBJ2-7, the CDR3 gives the full variable domain: DAGVTQSPTHLIKTRGQQVTLRCSPKSGHDTVSWYQQALGQGPQFIFQYYEEEERQRGNFPDRFSGHQFPNYSSELNVNALLLGDSALYLCASSWDMDSYEQYFGPGTRLTVT.

The J gene is TRBJ1-1, the V gene TRBV5-1, with D perhaps TRBD1 (5 bases). Trimming left V 0 bases short and J 0 bases short, with 9 bases between. The CDR3 has 15 residues. The germline CDR1 and CDR2 sequences are SGHRS and YFSETQ. CDR3 region: CASSLGQIMNTEAFF. CDR3 DNA: TGCGCCAGCAGCTTGGGACAGATAATGAACACTGAAGCTTTCTTT.

The chain recombines TRBV5-1 with TRBJ1-2; 7 bases are a match to TRBD1. Germline CDR1 reads SGHRS; CDR2 reads YFSETQ. The CDR3 runs to 15 residues. The junction had 6 bases not matched to a gene; V was cut back by 4 bases and J by 0 bases. CDR3 protein: CASSPETGPNYGYTF. The DNA for the CDR3 is TGCGCCAGCAGCCCGGAGACAGGGCCTAACTATGGCTACACCTTC.

V usage is TRBV7-9 and J usage is TRBJ1-2; D may be TRBD1 (6 bases). Trimming removed 5 bases from V and 0 bases from J, with 16 bases in between. The CDR3 loop spans 16 amino acids. Germline CDR1 is SEHNR and CDR2 is FQNEAQ (reference sequence). The CDR3 sequence: CASSPLGGDTNYGYTF. In nucleotides, the CDR3 is TGTGCCAGCAGCCCCTTGGGGGGCGATACTAACTATGGCTACACCTTC.

This chain uses TRBV30 with TRBJ1-5, with TRBD1 matching 7 bases. This CDR3 spans 12 amino acids. The V and J ends lost 1 base and 10 bases, in that order; junction bases with no gene match: 4. Germline V CDR1 and CDR2: GTSNPN, SVGIG (reference sequence). As DNA, the CDR3 is TGTGCCTGGAGTGCTTACAGGGGCCCCCAGCATTTT. Amino acids: CAWSAYRGPQHF.

CDR3 bases: TGCGCCAGCAGCCAATTAGCGGCCTCCTACGAGCAGTACTTC. Its protein product is CASSQLAASYEQYF. The rearrangement uses TRBV4-1 and TRBJ2-7, with a weak D call TRBD2 (6 bases). The CDR3 is 14 residues long. Germline V gene data show CDR1 as MGHRA and CDR2 as YSYEKL. V lost 2 bases and J lost 0, with 8 bases in between.

The rearrangement joins TRBV28 to TRBJ1-3, with D unresolved. Trimming shortened V by 10 bases and J by 0 bases, and 10 bases separated the two germline ends. Germline assignment: CDR1 MDHEN and CDR2 SYDVKM. There are 13 residues in the CDR3. Here the CDR3 DNA reads TGTGCCACCCGTGGATTCTCTGGAAACACCATATATTTT. This translates into CATRGFSGNTIYF.